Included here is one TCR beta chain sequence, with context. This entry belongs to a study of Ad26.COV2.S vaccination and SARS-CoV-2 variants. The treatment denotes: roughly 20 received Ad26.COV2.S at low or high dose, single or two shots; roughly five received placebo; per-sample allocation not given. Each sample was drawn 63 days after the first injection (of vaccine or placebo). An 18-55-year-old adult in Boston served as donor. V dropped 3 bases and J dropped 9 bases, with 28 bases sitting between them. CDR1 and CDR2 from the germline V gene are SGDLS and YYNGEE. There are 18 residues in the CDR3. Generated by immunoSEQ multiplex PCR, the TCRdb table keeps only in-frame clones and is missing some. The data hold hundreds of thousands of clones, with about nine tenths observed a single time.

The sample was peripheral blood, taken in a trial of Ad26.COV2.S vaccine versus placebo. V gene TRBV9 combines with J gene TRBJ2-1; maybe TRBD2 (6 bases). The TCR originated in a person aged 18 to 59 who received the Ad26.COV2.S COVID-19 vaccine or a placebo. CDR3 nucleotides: TGTGCCAGCAGCGCCCCTTATCCGGGAGTGAGGGGCCGGGGTGAGCAGTTCTTC. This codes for CASSAPYPGVRGRGEQFF.